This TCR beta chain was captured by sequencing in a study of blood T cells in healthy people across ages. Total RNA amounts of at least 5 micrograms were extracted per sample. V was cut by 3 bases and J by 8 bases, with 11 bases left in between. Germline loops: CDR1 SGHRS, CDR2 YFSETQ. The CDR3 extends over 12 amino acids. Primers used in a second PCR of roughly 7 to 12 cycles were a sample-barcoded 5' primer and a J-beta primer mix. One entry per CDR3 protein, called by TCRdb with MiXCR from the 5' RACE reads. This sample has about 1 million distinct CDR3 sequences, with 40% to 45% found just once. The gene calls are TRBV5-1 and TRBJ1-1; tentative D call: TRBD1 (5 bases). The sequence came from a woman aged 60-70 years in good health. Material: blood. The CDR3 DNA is TGCGCCAGCAGCTCCTCAGGGTACGAAGCTTTCTTT. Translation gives CASSSSGYEAFF.